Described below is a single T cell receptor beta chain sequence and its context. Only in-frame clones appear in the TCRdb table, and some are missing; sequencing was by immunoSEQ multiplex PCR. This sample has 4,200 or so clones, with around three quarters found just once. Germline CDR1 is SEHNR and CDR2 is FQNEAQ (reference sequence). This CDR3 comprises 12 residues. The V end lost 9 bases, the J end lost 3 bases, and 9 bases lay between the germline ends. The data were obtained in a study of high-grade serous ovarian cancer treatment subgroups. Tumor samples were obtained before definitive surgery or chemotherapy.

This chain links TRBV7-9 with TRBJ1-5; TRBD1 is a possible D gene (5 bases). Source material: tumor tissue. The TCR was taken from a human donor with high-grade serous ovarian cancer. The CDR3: CASGTDNQPQHF. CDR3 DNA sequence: TGTGCCAGTGGGACTGACAATCAGCCCCAGCATTTT.